Listed below are T cell receptor beta chains from one sample, sequenced in a study of blood T cell repertoires in COVID-19. Assay: immunoSEQ multiplex PCR; the TCRdb copy retains only in-frame clones and omits some. The sample consists of approximately 300,000 clones, more than 80% of them appearing once. The sample comprised peripheral blood. The receptors were sampled from a woman aged 25 to 45 with COVID-19, enrolled during active disease. CDR3s include the opening cysteine and the closing phenylalanine or tryptophan. A D gene is named only where the DNA matches it firmly. Size is omitted from some rows. Given values are once, few, many or a class for expanded clones.

once	TRBD1	TRBV28	TRBJ1-6	TGTGCCAGCACAGCGACAGGGGGTTTGAATTCACCCCTCCACTTT	CASTATGGLNSPLHF
-	TRBD2	TRBV4-3	TRBJ2-1	TGCGCCAGCAGCCAAGATAGGGCTAGCGGGAGCCGGCATGAGCAGTTCTTC	CASSQDRASGSRHEQFF
-	TRBD2	TRBV5-6	TRBJ2-7	TGTGCCAGCAGCTCCGCGGGCCCTATAGCGGGAGAGAACGAGCAGTACTTC	CASSSAGPIAGENEQYF
-	TRBD2	TRBV3-1/TRBV3-2	TRBJ2-1	TGTGCCACCTCCGGGACTAGCGCCAATGAGCAGTTCTTC	CATSGTSANEQFF
-	-	TRBV20-1	TRBJ1-4	TGCAGTGCTAGGACAGTTGAAAAACTGTTTTTT	CSARTVEKLFF
-	TRBD2	TRBV6-2/TRBV6-3	TRBJ2-5	TGTGCCAGCAGTTACTCGGCTAGCGGGAGGATGGAGACCCAGTACTTC	CASSYSASGRMETQYF
once	TRBD2	TRBV5-1	TRBJ2-7	TGCGCCAGCAGCTTGACCAGCGGGAGCCCTATATTAGAGCAGTACTTC	CASSLTSGSPILEQYF
-	TRBD1	TRBV4-3	TRBJ1-5	TGCGCCAGCAGCCCCGACAGGGGACTCAATCAGCCCCAGCATTTT	CASSPDRGLNQPQHF
-	-	TRBV29-1	TRBJ1-2	TGCAGCGAAACGGGACACGGGCTGGGGGGCTACACCTTC	CSETGHGLGGYTF
-	-	TRBV6-5	TRBJ2-1	TGTGCCAGCAGTTCTCTGACTAGCAATGAGCAGTTCTTC	CASSSLTSNEQFF
once	-	TRBV7-2	TRBJ2-2	TGTGCCAGCAGCTTGGCACTAGCGAACACCGGGGAGCTGTTTTTT	CASSLALANTGELFF
once	TRBD1	TRBV5-1	TRBJ2-7	TGCGCCAGCAGCAAGACAGGGGGAACCTACGAGCAGTACTTC	CASSKTGGTYEQYF
-	-	TRBV19	TRBJ1-5	TGTGCCAGTAGTATCAGGGCAGCGAATCAGCCCCAGCATTTT	CASSIRAANQPQHF
-	-	TRBV29-1	TRBJ2-2	TGCAGCGTTTCCGGTAACACCGGGGAGCTGTTTTTT	CSVSGNTGELFF
-	-	TRBV5-4	TRBJ1-2	TGTGCCAGCAGCTTGGAGGGGTACTATGGCTACACCTTC	CASSLEGYYGYTF
once	-	TRBV19	TRBJ2-6	TGTGCCAGTAGTCCCCCCAGGGTTGGGGCCAACGTCCTGACTTTC	CASSPPRVGANVLTF
once	-	TRBV6-6	TRBJ1-1	TGTGCCAGCAGCCAGTTGGAGCCCTCGAACACTGAAGCTTTCTTT	CASSQLEPSNTEAFF
-	TRBD1	TRBV5-5	TRBJ1-2	TGTGCCAGCAGCGCTCCGGGACAGGGATATGGCTACACCTTC	CASSAPGQGYGYTF
-	-	TRBV9	TRBJ1-5	TGTGCCAGCAGCGTAGGTGGGGCGAGCAATCAGCCCCAGCATTTT	CASSVGGASNQPQHF
-	TRBD2	TRBV4-1	TRBJ2-7	TGCGCCAGCAGCCCTGTCTCGGGAGGAAATGACGAGCAGTACTTC	CASSPVSGGNDEQYF
-	-	TRBV30	TRBJ1-2	TGTGCCTGGAGTCCTCCCGGTGGCCCCAGGGCCTATGGCTACACCTTC	CAWSPPGGPRAYGYTF
-	-	TRBV14	TRBJ1-5	TGTGCCAGCAGCCAAGATCGAGCGGGGAGTAGTCAGCCCCAGCATTTT	CASSQDRAGSSQPQHF
-	-	TRBV5-1	TRBJ1-2	TGCGCCAGCAGCCCTGACAGGCTAATCTATGGCTACACCTTC	CASSPDRLIYGYTF
-	TRBD2	TRBV29-1	TRBJ2-3	TGCAGCGGCAGCGGGAGCCTTGGGGCAGATACGCAGTATTTT	CSGSGSLGADTQYF
-	TRBD2	TRBV28	TRBJ2-3	TGTGCCAGCAGCCCTGGACTAGCGGAGAGGGCAGATACGCAGTATTTT	CASSPGLAERADTQYF
-	-	TRBV15	TRBJ1-6	TGTGCCACCAGCAGAGGACAGAGCTCCTATAATTCACCCCTCCACTTT	CATSRGQSSYNSPLHF
-	-	TRBV29-1	TRBJ1-2	TGCAGCGTTGTAGCAGTTACCTCTAACTATGGCTACACCTTC	CSVVAVTSNYGYTF